The entry below describes one TCR beta chain. Its specificity is not known. These data originate in a study of identical twins. Germline V lookup: CDR1 SGHAT, CDR2 FQNNGV. The CDR3 is 17 amino acids. V lost 4 bases and J 2 bases, leaving 17 bases between the germline ends. General study points: Within twin pairs, the out-of-frame alpha sequences they shared showed excess low generation probability. It was possible that invariant MAIT and iNKT cells partly confounded the zero-insertion analyses.

TCRdb analysed the 5' RACE reads with MiXCR anew, one entry per CDR3 protein. In the table there are 250,000 or so distinct CDR3 sequences, 6% to 8% of which are singletons. The same data also went into a second study, on yellow fever vaccine responses in identical twins.

V usage is TRBV11-2 and J usage is TRBJ2-2, with D possibly matching TRBD2 (6 bases). Sequencing input: CD8+ T cells sorted from blood. The sequence derives from a woman in her late teens or twenties in good health. CDR3 residues: CASSYPLTGANTGELFF. DNA for the CDR3: TGTGCCAGCAGCTACCCCTTGACGGGAGCTAACACCGGGGAGCTGTTTTTT.